The 10 T cell receptor beta chains in this list originate from one sample, sequenced in a study of shared clonotypes between healthy human individuals. Method: immunoSEQ multiplex PCR; TCRdb's copy keeps in-frame clones and lacks some. Of around 1.6 million clones detected, about 98% appear once; the ten largest clones hold roughly 0.42%. Sequencing used naive CD4+ T cells sorted from blood. Subset noted: CD45RA+ positively selected. The receptors were gathered from a man aged 25 to 45 in good health.

The rearrangement uses TRBV5-1 and TRBJ2-7, with D perhaps matching TRBD1 (6 bases). The CDR3 is 13 amino acids. Germline CDR1 SGHRS, CDR2 YFSETQ. V lost 7 bases and J 7 bases, leaving 18 bases between the germline ends. CDR3 DNA sequence: TGCGCCAGCTACAGGGACCATCGTTGGGAGCAGTACTTC. Protein sequence: CASYRDHRWEQYF.

This sequence joins TRBV5-8 and TRBJ2-3; 9 bases match TRBD1. The germline gives CDR1 SGHTS, CDR2 YDEGEE. The CDR3 runs 15 residues. Unmatched junction bases numbered 6, after V lost 5 bases and J lost 2 bases. CDR3 residues: CASRVGQGNTDTQYF. As DNA, the CDR3 is TGTGCCAGCAGGGTGGGACAGGGCAACACAGATACGCAGTATTTT.

This clone was counted a single time. The rearrangement uses TRBV7-6 and TRBJ2-3, with D perhaps being TRBD1 or TRBD2 (5 bases each). V lost 6 bases to trimming and J lost 5 bases, with 18 bases between them. The CDR3 is made up of 15 amino acids. CDR1 is SGHVS, CDR2 FNYEAQ, per germline. The CDR3 coding sequence is TGTGCCAGCAGTTATAACACCGGGACCCAAGATACGCAGTATTTT. Translation gives CASSYNTGTQDTQYF. Filled out from reference TRBV7-6 and TRBJ2-3, the complete variable domain reads GAGVSQSPRYKVTKRGQDVALRCDPISGHVSLYWYRQALGQGPEFLTYFNYEAQQDKSGLPNDRFSAERPEGSISTLTIQRTEQRDSAMYRCASSYNTGTQDTQYFGPGTRLTVL.

V and J are TRBV9 and TRBJ1-5, with TRBD1 identical over 10 bases. The V gene end was trimmed by 3 bases and the J gene end by 2 bases; junction bases not matched to a gene: 2. The CDR3 is 15 residues long. The V gene's germline CDR1 is SGDLS and CDR2 YYNGEE. The CDR3 reads CASSAGQGRNQPQHF. The CDR3 DNA sequence: TGTGCCAGCAGCGCGGGACAGGGGCGCAATCAGCCCCAGCATTTT.

J is TRBJ1-4 and V is TRBV18, with D possibly matching TRBD1 (6 bases). The germline V and J ends were trimmed by 6 bases and 8 bases, with 16 bases remaining between them. Germline V CDR1 and CDR2: KGHSH, LQKENI. This CDR3 contains 14 residues. This CDR3 reads CASSLSGDKEKLFF. CDR3 DNA: TGTGCCAGCTCCCTATCAGGGGATAAGGAAAAACTGTTTTTT. Full variable domain (rest looked up from reference TRBV18 and TRBJ1-4): NAGVMQNPRHLVRRRGQEARLRCSPMKGHSHVYWYRQLPEEGLKFMVYLQKENIIDESGMPKERFSAEFPKEGPSILRIQQVVRGDSAAYFCASSLSGDKEKLFFGSGTQLSVL.

The chain employs TRBV7-2 and TRBJ2-7; 8 bases are shared with TRBD2. The CDR3 length is 15 residues. Looked up from germline, CDR1 is SGHTA and CDR2 is FQGNSA. V shed 5 bases, J shed 0 bases, and the junction held 6 bases outside the gene matches. The CDR3 spells CASSPSGRPSYEQYF. The CDR3 DNA reads TGTGCCAGCAGCCCTAGCGGGCGGCCCTCCTACGAGCAGTACTTC.

The rearrangement links TRBV28 to TRBJ2-1, with TRBD2 matching over 9 bases. The germline V gene encodes CDR1 MDHEN and CDR2 SYDVKM. V gave up 6 bases and J gave up 5 bases; unmatched junction bases: 11. The CDR3 is 16 amino acids. The CDR3 DNA is TGTGCCAGCAGCCACCTGTTAGCGGGAGAGAACAATGAGCAGTTCTTC. As protein: CASSHLLAGENNEQFF.

The chain's CDR3 is CASSLMRGNTIYF. As DNA, the CDR3 is TGTGCCAGCAGTTTAATGAGAGGAAACACCATATATTTT. This chain joins TRBV27 and TRBJ1-3; D is ambiguous. The CDR3 totals 13 residues. V was trimmed by 2 bases and J by 4 bases, leaving 6 bases between them. The germline CDR1 and CDR2 sequences are MNHEY and SMNVEV (reference sequence).

This clone was recorded only once. The chain uses TRBV7-3 and TRBJ2-7, with 8 bases aligning to TRBD1. This CDR3 has 13 amino acids. V was pared by 5 bases and J by 4 bases, with 4 bases of the junction left unmatched. Germline values: CDR1 SGHTA, CDR2 FQGTGA. CDR3 bases: TGTGCCAGCAGCGGGGGGACAGGATACGAGCAGTACTTC. This gives the protein CASSGGTGYEQYF.

J is TRBJ1-5 and V is TRBV6-5; D uncertain. The V gene's germline CDR1 is MNHEY and CDR2 SVGAGI. V shed 4 bases and J shed 1 base, with 11 bases lying between them. The CDR3 is 15 residues long. Here the CDR3 DNA reads TGTGCCAGCAGTTCTGGCTTACTCAGCAATCAGCCCCAGCATTTT. Translation: CASSSGLLSNQPQHF.